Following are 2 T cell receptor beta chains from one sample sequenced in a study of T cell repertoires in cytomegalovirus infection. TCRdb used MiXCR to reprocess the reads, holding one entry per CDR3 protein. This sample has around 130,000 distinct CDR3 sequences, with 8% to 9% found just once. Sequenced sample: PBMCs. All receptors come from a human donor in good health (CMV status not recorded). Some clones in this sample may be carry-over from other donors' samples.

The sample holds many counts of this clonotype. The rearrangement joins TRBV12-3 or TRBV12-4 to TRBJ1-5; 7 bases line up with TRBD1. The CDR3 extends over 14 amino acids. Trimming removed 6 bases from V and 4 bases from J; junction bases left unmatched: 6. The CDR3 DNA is TGTGCCAGCAGACCCGACAGGGAAAATCAGCCCCAGCATTTT. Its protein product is CASRPDRENQPQHF.

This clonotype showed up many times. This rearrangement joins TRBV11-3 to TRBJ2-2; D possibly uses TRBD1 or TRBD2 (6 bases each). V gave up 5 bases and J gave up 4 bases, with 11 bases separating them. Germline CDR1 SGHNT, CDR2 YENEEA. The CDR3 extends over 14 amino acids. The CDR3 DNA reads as TGTGCCAGCAGCCGAGGAGGGGGCACCGGGGAGCTGTTTTTT. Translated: CASSRGGGTGELFF.